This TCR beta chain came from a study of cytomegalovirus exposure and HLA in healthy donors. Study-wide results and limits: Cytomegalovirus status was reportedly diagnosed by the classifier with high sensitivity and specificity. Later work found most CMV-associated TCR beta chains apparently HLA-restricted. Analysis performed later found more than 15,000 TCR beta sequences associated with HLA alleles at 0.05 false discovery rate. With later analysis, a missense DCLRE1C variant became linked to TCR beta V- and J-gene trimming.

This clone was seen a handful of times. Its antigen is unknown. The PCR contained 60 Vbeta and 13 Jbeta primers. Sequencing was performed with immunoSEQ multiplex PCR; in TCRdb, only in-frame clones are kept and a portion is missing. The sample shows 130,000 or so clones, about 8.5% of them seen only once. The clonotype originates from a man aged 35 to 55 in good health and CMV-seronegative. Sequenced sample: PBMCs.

The CDR3 DNA reads as TGTGCCAGCAGCCAAGCGGGGGGGAGCGGAGAAAAACTGTTTTTT. Translating gives CASSQAGGSGEKLFF. The chain links TRBV7-2 to TRBJ1-4; D is perhaps TRBD1 (5 bases). The V end was cut by 5 bases, the J end by 8 bases, with 18 bases between. The CDR3 consists of 15 residues. In germline, CDR1 is SGHTA, CDR2 FQGNSA. Together with reference TRBV7-2 and TRBJ1-4, the CDR3 gives the full variable domain: GAGVSQSPSNKVTEKGKDVELRCDPISGHTALYWYRQSLGQGLEFLIYFQGNSAPDKSGLPSDRFSAERTGGSVSTLTIQRTQQEDSAVYLCASSQAGGSGEKLFFGSGTQLSVL.